Following are 21 T cell receptor beta chains from one sample sequenced in a study of human T cells and chemical hapten exposure. TCRdb reanalysed the RACE reads using MiXCR and keeps one entry per CDR3 protein. This table has under 200,000 distinct CDR3 sequences, approximately 29% appearing once. Time point reported: pre-sensitization, week 0. Treatment given: therapeutic diphenylcyclopropenone sensitization with weekly scalp DPC. The source was whole blood, collected in connection with sensitization to the hapten diphenylcyclopropenone (DPC). The receptors derive from a woman in her twenties or thirties with alopecia areata. Some clones in this sample may be carry-over from other donors' samples.

This chain joins TRBV28 and TRBJ2-7; D unclear. Germline V gene data show CDR1 as MDHEN and CDR2 as SYDVKM. The CDR3 is 15 amino acids. V was trimmed by 4 bases and J by 0 bases, leaving 13 bases between them. The CDR3 region is CASSSLSASSYEQYF. The DNA of the CDR3 is TGTGCCAGCAGTTCTCTGAGCGCCAGCTCCTACGAGCAGTACTTC.

The chain uses TRBV18 and TRBJ2-7; no firm D call. The CDR3 has 14 residues. V lost 2 bases and J lost 1, with 9 bases in between. Germline CDR1 and CDR2: KGHSH and LQKENI. The CDR3 DNA follows: TGTGCCAGCTCACCAGGGGTCGCATCCTACGAGCAGTACTTC. Translated: CASSPGVASYEQYF. Complete variable domain (other parts from reference TRBV18 and TRBJ2-7): NAGVMQNPRHLVRRRGQEARLRCSPMKGHSHVYWYRQLPEEGLKFMVYLQKENIIDESGMPKERFSAEFPKEGPSILRIQQVVRGDSAAYFCASSPGVASYEQYFGPGTRLTVT.

The chain couples TRBV12-5 to TRBJ1-5; 11 bases are a match to TRBD1. The CDR3 spans 19 residues. Unmatched junction bases numbered 9, after V lost 2 bases and J lost 0 bases. Germline CDR1 and CDR2: LGHNT and FRNRAP. The CDR3 here is CASGLTGTGGAYSNQPQHF. The CDR3 nucleotides are TGTGCTAGTGGTTTGACCGGGACAGGGGGTGCTTATAGCAATCAGCCCCAGCATTTT.

The chain joins TRBV5-1 to TRBJ1-1; TRBD1 might be the D (5 bases). Trimming removed 2 bases at V and 1 base at J, with 9 bases between. CDR3 length: 14 residues. CDR1 and CDR2 (germline): SGHRS, YFSETQ. The CDR3 region has the DNA TGCGCCAGCAGCTTACTGACAGCGAACACTGAAGCTTTCTTT. Translation gives CASSLLTANTEAFF.

The chain carries TRBV7-2 and TRBJ1-2, with D unclear. The CDR3 length is 13 residues. CDR1 is SGHTA and CDR2 is FQGNSA in the germline V gene. The V and J ends lost 6 bases and 2 bases respectively, with 10 bases between them. CDR3 in DNA: TGTGCCAGCAGATTCTCGGACAACTATGGCTACACCTTC. This sequence encodes CASRFSDNYGYTF.

The chain joins TRBV7-2 to TRBJ2-5; D is possibly TRBD1 (6 bases). This CDR3 has 14 amino acids. CDR1 SGHTA and CDR2 FQGNSA come from the germline V gene. Trimming stripped 5 bases from V and 3 bases from J, with 13 bases between. CDR3 sequence: CASSEDSAKETQYF. For the CDR3, the DNA is TGTGCCAGCAGCGAGGACAGCGCCAAAGAGACCCAGTACTTC.

This clonotype was seen a handful of times. The chain combines TRBV4-3 with TRBJ1-6, with TRBD1 identical over 10 bases. Germline V gene sequence: CDR1 LGHNA, CDR2 YSLEER. The CDR3 runs 15 residues. V dropped 2 bases and J dropped 9; count of bases not matched to a gene: 4. As DNA, the CDR3 is TGCGCCAGCAGCCAATCTGGACAGGGGGGTTCACCCCTCCACTTT. Its protein product is CASSQSGQGGSPLHF.

This clonotype was seen more than once but under ten times. The chain combines TRBV11-2 with TRBJ2-1; D might be TRBD2 (5 bases). Trimming took 0 bases from V and 5 from J, leaving 14 bases between them. The CDR3 totals 16 residues. Germline V gene lookup returns CDR1 SGHAT and CDR2 FQNNGV. CDR3 bases: TGTGCCAGCAGCTTAGAAGCCCGTTTGGGAGACAATGAGCAGTTCTTC. The encoded protein is CASSLEARLGDNEQFF.

In this sample, this clonotype turned up a few times. The V call is TRBV6-1, the J call TRBJ2-7; no firm D call. The germline V gene has CDR1 MNHNS and CDR2 SASEGT. The CDR3 sequence is 13 residues long. V gave up 10 bases and J gave up 2 bases, with 15 bases separating them. Here the CDR3 DNA reads TGTGCCACCAATTGGGGTCAGGCCTACGAGCAGTACTTC. It specifies CATNWGQAYEQYF.

The chain employs TRBV7-8 and TRBJ2-2, with D possibly being TRBD1 (5 bases). Trimming took off 3 bases at V and 5 bases at J, with 16 bases between the two ends. CDR1 is SGHVS, CDR2 FQNEAQ, per germline. CDR3 length: 16 amino acids. The CDR3 DNA reads as TGTGCCAGCAGCTTCCTGCCACTTAAGGGGACCGGGGAGCTGTTTTTT. Its translation is CASSFLPLKGTGELFF. Drawing the rest from reference TRBV7-8 and TRBJ2-2, the complete variable domain is GAGVSQSPRYKVAKRGQDVALRCDPISGHVSLFWYQQALGQGPEFLTYFQNEAQLDKSGLPSDRFFAERPEGSVSTLKIQRTQQEDSAVYLCASSFLPLKGTGELFFGEGSRLTVL.

The chain has TRBV11-2 and TRBJ2-1, with D possibly being TRBD2 (5 bases). Per germline, CDR1 SGHAT and CDR2 FQNNGV. V lost 2 bases to trimming and J lost 5 bases, with 13 bases between them. The CDR3 loop spans 15 amino acids. CDR3 region: CASSLRISADNEQFF. The CDR3 nucleotides read TGTGCCAGCAGCTTAAGAATTAGCGCAGACAATGAGCAGTTCTTC.

The chain joins TRBV7-9 to TRBJ1-5; D is undetermined. Germline V gives CDR1 SEHNR, CDR2 FQNEAQ (reference sequence). The germline V and J ends were trimmed by 1 base and 6 bases, with 7 bases remaining between them. This CDR3 comprises 13 residues. As DNA, the CDR3 is TGTGCCAGCAGCTTAGGGTGGGGTCAGCCCCAGCATTTT. Amino acid sequence: CASSLGWGQPQHF.

This clonotype was counted at least ten times. The CDR3 loop is CAAGGADTQYF. Here the CDR3 DNA reads TGTGCAGCGGGGGGAGCAGATACGCAGTATTTT. J is TRBJ2-3 and V is TRBV10-3; TRBD2 matches 9 bases. Germline V lookup: CDR1 ENHRY, CDR2 SYGVKD. The CDR3 has 11 amino acids.

This clonotype was seen more than once but under ten times. The rearrangement joins TRBV5-1 to TRBJ1-4, with a tentative D call TRBD1 (5 bases). The germline V gene has CDR1 SGHRS and CDR2 YFSETQ. The CDR3 is 14 residues long. Trimming left V 6 bases short and J 7 bases short, with 16 bases between. The DNA of the CDR3 is TGCGCCAGCACCCCCATTCCGGGGGGTGAAAAACTGTTTTTT. As protein: CASTPIPGGEKLFF.

This clonotype turned up a few times. The chain is built from TRBV29-1 and TRBJ1-1; 8 bases align to TRBD1. Germline CDR1 reads SQVTM; CDR2 reads ANQGSEA. This CDR3 is 12 amino acids long. V lost 4 bases, J lost 8 bases, and 6 bases stayed unmatched. CDR3 loop: CSVVTRGREAFF. The DNA of the CDR3 is TGCAGCGTTGTTACCAGGGGGCGCGAAGCTTTCTTT.

This clonotype was counted at least ten times. The chain uses TRBV5-1 and TRBJ1-1, with D perhaps TRBD1 (6 bases). This CDR3 region has 17 residues. The germline gives CDR1 SGHRS, CDR2 YFSETQ. The V end was cut by 3 bases, the J end by 6 bases, with 24 bases between. In nucleotides, the CDR3 is TGCGCCAGCAGCTCCAACATCCTTACAGGGAGAGGCGCTGAAGCTTTCTTT. It translates to CASSSNILTGRGAEAFF.

The chain recombines TRBV7-2 with TRBJ2-3; 7 bases are shared with TRBD1. CDR3 length equals 15 residues. Germline V CDR1 and CDR2: SGHTA, FQGNSA. V lost 4 bases and J lost 4; bases outside the gene matches: 8. The CDR3 protein is CASSSRGGHSDTQYF. The CDR3 DNA sequence: TGTGCCAGCAGCTCCAGAGGGGGCCATTCAGATACGCAGTATTTT.

The J gene is TRBJ1-4, the V gene TRBV4-1; D may be TRBD1 (5 bases). Looked up from germline, CDR1 is MGHRA and CDR2 is YSYEKL. V gave up 8 bases and J gave up 4 bases, with 17 bases separating them. The CDR3 is 15 amino acids. The CDR3 coding sequence is TGCGCCAGCGGCAGGGCTGGGGTGGGTAATGAAAAACTGTTTTTT. Translating it yields CASGRAGVGNEKLFF.

This clonotype was counted only a few times. This chain connects TRBV28 to TRBJ1-5, with 7 bases that match TRBD1. J gave up 11 bases and V 7 bases, and 11 bases lay outside the gene matches. CDR1 and CDR2 (germline): MDHEN, SYDVKM. CDR3 size: 13 residues. Here the CDR3 DNA reads TGTGCCAGCATGGGACAGTCGCGGGGTGCCCAGCATTTT. This gives the protein CASMGQSRGAQHF. Full variable domain (rest looked up from reference TRBV28 and TRBJ1-5): DVKVTQSSRYLVKRTGEKVFLECVQDMDHENMFWYRQDPGLGLRLIYFSYDVKMKEKGDIPEGYSVSREKKERFSLILESASTNQTSMYLCASMGQSRGAQHFGDGTRLSIL.

This clonotype has a handful of counts. The J gene is TRBJ1-5, the V gene TRBV24-1; 7 bases line up with TRBD1. The CDR3 length is 15 residues. The J segment lost 5 bases and the V segment lost 4 bases, leaving 7 bases of the junction unmatched. Looked up from germline, CDR1 is KGHDR and CDR2 is SFDVKD. CDR3 amino acids: CATSDHRGGDQPQHF. CDR3 nucleotide sequence: TGTGCCACCAGTGACCACAGAGGGGGCGATCAGCCCCAGCATTTT.

This clonotype was seen a few times. The chain combines TRBV20-1 with TRBJ1-2; D unclear. CDR3 length: 9 residues. Germline lookup yields CDR1 DFQATT and CDR2 SNEGSKA (reference sequence). V lost 7 bases and J lost 8, with 8 bases in between. CDR3 amino acids: CSVRGGYTF. CDR3 DNA sequence: TGCAGTGTCCGGGGAGGCTACACCTTC.